This T cell receptor beta chain emerged from a study of beta chain features in type 1 diabetes. Study context: Age, gender and cell yields were alike across patients and healthy donors. Study-level points and caveats: Naive, central memory and Treg TCRB repertoires seemed to resemble each other more closely in patients than they did in healthy donors.

In total, each donor contributed a single heparinised blood draw that averaged around 100 mL. The sequenced template was cDNA made from the entire isolated RNA. The method was immunoSEQ multiplex PCR; TCRdb's version includes in-frame clones alone and lacks a portion of them. The sample includes under 350,000 clones, 8% of them seen just once. Germline V gene sequence: CDR1 MNHEY, CDR2 SMNVEV (reference sequence). After removal of 4 bases from V and 4 bases from J, the junction contained 11 bases not matched to a gene. The CDR3 has 17 residues. This clone was found many times. The antigen remains undetermined.

Sequenced input: central memory CD4+ T cells from blood. This sequence originates from a young woman in good health. This rearrangement joins TRBV27 to TRBJ2-1; 9 bases fit TRBD2. For the CDR3, the DNA is TGTGCCAGCAGTTCTCATTATAGCGGGGGAAATTACAATGAGCAGTTCTTC. Translation: CASSSHYSGGNYNEQFF.